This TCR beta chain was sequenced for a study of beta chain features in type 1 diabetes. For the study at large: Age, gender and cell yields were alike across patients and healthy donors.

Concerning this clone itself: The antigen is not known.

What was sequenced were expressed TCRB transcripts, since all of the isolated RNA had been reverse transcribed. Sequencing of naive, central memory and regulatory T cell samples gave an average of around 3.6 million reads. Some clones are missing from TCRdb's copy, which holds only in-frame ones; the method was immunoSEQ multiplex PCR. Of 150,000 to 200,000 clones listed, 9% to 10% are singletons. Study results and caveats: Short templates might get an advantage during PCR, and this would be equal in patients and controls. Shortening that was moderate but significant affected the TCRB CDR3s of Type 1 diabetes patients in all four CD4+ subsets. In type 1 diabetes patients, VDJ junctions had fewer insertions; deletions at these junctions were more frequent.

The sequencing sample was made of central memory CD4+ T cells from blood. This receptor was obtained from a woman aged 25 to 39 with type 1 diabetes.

For the CDR3, the DNA is TGCGCCAGCAGTTCAGGGGGAGGCCCAGATACGCAGTATTTT. Amino acid sequence: CASSSGGGPDTQYF. V usage is TRBV10-1 and J usage is TRBJ2-3; TRBD1 might be the D (7 bases). This CDR3 region has 14 residues. The ends were cut back, 5 bases at V and 4 bases at J, with 13 bases in the middle. CDR1 and CDR2 from the germline V gene are WNHNN and SYGVQD (reference sequence).